Shown below are 14 T cell receptor beta chains from a single sample sequenced in a study of response to subunit inactivated influenza vaccine (dated by TCRdb to the late 2010s). Libraries came from RT-PCR. Sequenced using an Illumina HiSeq 2500. The public reads were reanalyzed by TCRdb: fastp trimming at Q25, MiXCR alignment, in-frame beta chains only. Each record represents a unique CDR3 protein, reported with the most common genes and DNA among its rows. For this sample there are 490,000 or so distinct CDR3 sequences; about 7.6% appear just once. Clones ranked in the top ten supply over 10% of the sample. The sample consisted of PBMCs from blood, taken about 23 months after vaccination. The receptors shown here come from a man aged 50 to 75 who received an inactivated influenza vaccine. Donor details come from another sample of the same person, matched by shared clones.

The V call is TRBV5-1, the J call TRBJ2-2; no reliable D call. Per the germline V gene, CDR1 is SGHRS and CDR2 is YFSETQ. The germline V and J ends were trimmed by 1 base and 3 bases, with 7 bases remaining between them. The CDR3 extends over 14 amino acids. The CDR3 reads CASSLRQDTGELFF. CDR3 sequence (DNA): TGCGCCAGCAGCTTGAGGCAGGACACCGGGGAGCTGTTTTTT. The full variable domain, with the rest looked up from reference TRBV5-1 and TRBJ2-2, is KAGVTQTPRYLIKTRGQQVTLSCSPISGHRSVSWYQQTPGQGLQFLFEYFSETQRNKGNFPGRFSGRQFSNSRSEMNVSTLELGDSALYLCASSLRQDTGELFFGEGSRLTVL.

The rearrangement links TRBV10-3 to TRBJ2-3; 7 nucleotides align to TRBD1. The CDR3 length is 15 residues. J was trimmed by 0 bases and V by 10 bases; bases with no gene match: 10. Germline V gives CDR1 ENHRY, CDR2 SYGVKD. The CDR3 coding sequence is TGTGCCACCGCGAGCCCGGGACAGAGCACAGATACGCAGTATTTT. As protein: CATASPGQSTDTQYF.

A few counts support this clonotype. The chain combines TRBV7-8 with TRBJ2-4; perhaps TRBD2 as D (7 bases). V lost 5 bases to trimming and J lost 8 bases, with 13 bases between them. This CDR3 has 13 residues. CDR1 SGHVS and CDR2 FQNEAQ come from the germline V gene. The CDR3 nucleotides read TGTGCCAGCAGCCCAAGGGGGGGTTACATTCAGTACTTC. Encoded protein: CASSPRGGYIQYF.

This chain links TRBV4-3 with TRBJ2-5; D might be TRBD1 (6 bases). From germline, CDR1 is LGHNA and CDR2 YSLEER. The CDR3 is 15 amino acids. The ends were cut back, 0 bases at V and 1 base at J, with 9 bases in the middle. The CDR3: CASSQDLGGQETQYF. CDR3 coding DNA: TGCGCCAGCAGCCAAGATCTAGGGGGCCAAGAGACCCAGTACTTC.

This clonotype has just a few counts. J is TRBJ2-3 and V is TRBV20-1; TRBD2 matches at 15 bases. The CDR3 length is 14 residues. Per germline, CDR1 DFQATT and CDR2 SNEGSKA (reference sequence). V lost 5 bases, J lost 5 bases, and 2 bases stayed unmatched. The CDR3 bases are TGCAGTGCTGGGACTAGCGGGGGGTTAGATACGCAGTATTTT. Translation: CSAGTSGGLDTQYF.

This clonotype has a count of ten or more. CDR3 DNA sequence: TGTGCCAGCAGTGTTAAGGGACAGCCACGTATCTATCCCTACGAGCAGTACTTC. As protein: CASSVKGQPRIYPYEQYF. The chain is built from TRBV6-1 and TRBJ2-7; the match to TRBD1 covers 7 bases. This CDR3 has 18 amino acids. Trimming removed 4 bases from V and 2 bases from J; junction bases left unmatched: 17. Looked up from germline, CDR1 is MNHNS and CDR2 is SASEGT.

This clonotype has a count of ten or more. J is TRBJ2-1 and V is TRBV4-1; no firm D call. Germline CDR1 is MGHRA and CDR2 is YSYEKL. CDR3 length: 14 amino acids. Between the trimmed V and J ends, which lost 4 bases and 6 bases, there was a span of 13 bases. CDR3: CASSLPAGRNEQFF. The CDR3 nucleotides are TGCGCCAGCAGCCTTCCGGCCGGACGCAATGAGCAGTTCTTC.

This clonotype was found many times. This rearrangement joins TRBV7-9 to TRBJ2-3, with D perhaps matching TRBD1 (6 bases). This CDR3 comprises 12 residues. Germline V gene data show CDR1 as SEHNR and CDR2 as FQNEAQ (reference sequence). The CDR3 protein is CAGGGSTDTQYF. CDR3 DNA sequence: TGTGCTGGGGGCGGGAGCACAGATACGCAGTATTTT.

This clonotype was recorded at least ten times. The V call is TRBV29-1, the J call TRBJ2-7; D is undetermined. V lost 5 bases, J lost 0 bases, and 23 bases lay in between. This CDR3 region has 17 residues. Looked up from germline, CDR1 is SQVTM and CDR2 is ANQGSEA. CDR3 DNA: TGCAGCGTTTTAGCTACCCCCCGTGACGGAAGCTCCTACGAGCAGTACTTC. Translated: CSVLATPRDGSSYEQYF.

The rearrangement links TRBV20-1 to TRBJ2-1; 9 nucleotides line up with TRBD2. V lost 2 bases, J lost 3 bases, and 8 bases stayed unmatched. The CDR3 runs to 16 residues. Germline V gene data show CDR1 as DFQATT and CDR2 as SNEGSKA (reference sequence). The DNA for the CDR3 is TGCAGTGCTAGAATCCTTAGAGCGGGGGGCTACAATGAGCAGTTCTTC. Translating gives CSARILRAGGYNEQFF.

This clonotype was detected a few times. The chain couples TRBV20-1 to TRBJ2-7; 11 nucleotides line up with TRBD1. This CDR3 has 16 residues. The germline gives CDR1 DFQATT, CDR2 SNEGSKA (reference sequence). The trim removed 0 bases at V and 0 bases at J, leaving 4 bases unmatched. The CDR3 reads CSARDAGQGGSYEQYF. The CDR3 DNA is TGCAGTGCTAGAGATGCGGGACAGGGGGGCTCCTACGAGCAGTACTTC.

The CDR3 region is CASRPPGGTGNTIYF. The CDR3 region has the DNA TGTGCCAGCAGACCCCCGGGGGGTACGGGAAACACCATATATTTT. The chain has TRBV7-2 and TRBJ1-3, with a weak D call TRBD1 (5 bases). This CDR3 comprises 15 residues. Germline V CDR1 and CDR2: SGHTA, FQGNSA. V dropped 6 bases and J dropped 4 bases, with 16 bases sitting between them.

This clonotype was seen many times. V is TRBV3-1 and J is TRBJ2-5; no reliable D call. The V and J ends lost 3 bases and 5 bases respectively, with 13 bases between them. Germline CDR1 and CDR2: LGHDT and YNNKEL (reference sequence). The length of the CDR3 is 14 residues. CDR3 in DNA: TGTGCCAGCAGCCAGCTCAGTAGGGCGGAGACCCAGTACTTC. Encoded protein: CASSQLSRAETQYF.

The chain employs TRBV6-2 or TRBV6-3 and TRBJ2-5; the match to TRBD1 covers 7 bases. Germline CDR1 and CDR2: MNHEY and SVGEGT. The CDR3 runs 15 residues. The ends lost 2 bases at V and 5 bases at J; junction bases unmatched: 8. The CDR3 here is CASSYDRARGETQYF. The DNA of the CDR3 is TGTGCCAGCAGTTACGACAGGGCAAGGGGGGAGACCCAGTACTTC.